This TCR beta chain comes out of a study of metastatic and nonmetastatic thyroid tumors. For the study at large: Repertoires were compared across blood and tumor or nodule tissue from malignant and benign thyroid patients. Findings and limits, study-wide: Reports indicated that malignant thyroid tumors showed significantly higher TCR beta diversity than benign nodules did, in blood and tumor.

Original handling: The study took CDR3 differences across clinicopathological groups and made a distant-metastasis classifier for papillary thyroid cancer from them. TCRdb re-clonotyped the PCR reads via MiXCR. These V and J calls originate from TCRdb's pipeline instead of the authors' own analysis. The table shows approximately 12,000 clones, with around a quarter occurring only once. As regards this clone: As yet, its antigen is unknown.

Each patient went into thyroid surgery without having received any treatment. Germline V lookup: CDR1 MNHEY, CDR2 SMNVEV (reference sequence). V was clipped by 5 bases and J by 1 base; unmatched bases: 7. The CDR3 extends over 16 amino acids. This TCR derives from a female donor with papillary thyroid cancer or a benign thyroid nodule (not recorded which). Some clones in this sample may be carry-over from other donors' samples. Material for sequencing was blood. The chain employs TRBV27 and TRBJ1-1, with TRBD1 identical over 10 bases. The CDR3 DNA reads TGTGCCAGCAGTCCGGGACAGGGGTTAGGGAACACTGAAGCTTTCTTT. Protein sequence: CASSPGQGLGNTEAFF.